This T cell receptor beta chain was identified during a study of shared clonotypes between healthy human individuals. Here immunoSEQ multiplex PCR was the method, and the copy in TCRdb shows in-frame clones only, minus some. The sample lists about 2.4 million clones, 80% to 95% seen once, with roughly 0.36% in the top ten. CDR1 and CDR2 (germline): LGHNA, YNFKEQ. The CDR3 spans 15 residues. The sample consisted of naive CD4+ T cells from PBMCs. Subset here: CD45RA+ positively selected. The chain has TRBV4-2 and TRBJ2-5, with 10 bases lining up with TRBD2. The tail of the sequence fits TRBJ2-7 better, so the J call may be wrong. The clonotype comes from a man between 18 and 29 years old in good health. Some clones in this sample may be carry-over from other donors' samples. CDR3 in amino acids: CASSQSGRANYEQYF. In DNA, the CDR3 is TGTGCCAGCAGCCAAAGCGGGAGGGCCAACTACGAGCAGTACTTC.